This T cell receptor (beta chain) was profiled in a study of shared clonotypes between healthy human individuals. Findings and limits, study-wide: Genetic and exposure-history diversity was limited by the small donor number. Sampling covered blood only; tissue repertoires likely differ. At large depth, rarefaction still showed sorted-subset sequencing to be incomplete.

Sequencing was performed with immunoSEQ multiplex PCR; in TCRdb, only in-frame clones are kept and a portion is missing. The sample lists over a million clones, about 80% occurring once. In its sample, this clone was seen once. Its target is not known. The germline CDR1 and CDR2 sequences are SGHVS and FQNEAQ. The CDR3 is made up of 16 amino acids. The J segment lost 1 base and the V segment lost 1 base, leaving 7 bases of the junction unmatched. The specimen sequenced was memory CD4+ T cells from PBMCs. Subset in this sample: CD45RA-negative fraction. This chain links TRBV7-8 with TRBJ2-7, with 7 bases matching TRBD2. The TCR was taken from a man aged 18 to 30 in good health. Some clones in this sample may be carry-over from other donors' samples. The CDR3 nucleotides read TGTGCCAGCAGCTTAGAACGGCGGGAGCTATCCTACGAGCAGTACTTC. Translated, it gives CASSLERRELSYEQYF.